What follows is one T cell receptor (beta chain) and its context. Its antigen is still unknown. This specimen belongs to a study of cytomegalovirus exposure and HLA in healthy donors. The germline V gene has CDR1 MNHEY and CDR2 SVGAGI. CDR3 length: 12 residues. PCR involved 60 Vbeta and 13 Jbeta primers. The protocol was immunoSEQ multiplex PCR, while the TCRdb copy is restricted to in-frame clones and leaves out a portion. The sample holds 150,000 to 200,000 clones, 70% to 80% seen once. Study-level results: Reportedly, cytomegalovirus status was diagnosed with high sensitivity and specificity.

J is TRBJ2-5 and V is TRBV6-5, with D perhaps matching TRBD1 (6 bases). TRBJ2-7 explains the end of the DNA better; the J call may be wrong. The specimen sequenced was PBMCs. The origin of this receptor is a woman in her forties or fifties in good health and CMV-seronegative. The DNA for the CDR3 is TGTGCCAGCAGTTTCTCCAGGGGCGAGCAGTACTTC. Protein product: CASSFSRGEQYF.